This TCR beta chain was observed in a study of tumor-infiltrating lymphocytes in primary liver carcinoma. Study background: Stage T1-T3 N0M0 tumors spanned roughly 4.2 to 11 cm. Overall study findings and caveats: Pairs of tumor regions overlapped more than tumor-adjacent and tumor-blood pairs did.

Germline DNA was extracted too, while blood RNA derived from unsorted whole blood. Germline V CDR1 and CDR2: SGHRS, YFSETQ. The CDR3 sequence is 14 residues long. Using a constant-region primer together with ProtoScript II reverse transcriptase, TCR beta cDNA was made from 500 ng of total RNA. Construction of TCR beta libraries relied on three successive nested multiplex PCR rounds employing slightly modified ARM-PCR. A C-beta reverse primer was combined with TRBV1-TRBV30 forward primers in the first two PCR rounds, and each round had approximately 9 cycles. MiXCR was run by TCRdb on the multiplex PCR reads, yielding one entry per CDR3 protein. The table records about 310,000 distinct CDR3 sequences, 65% of them present only once. A word on this clonotype: The antigen remains unidentified. One end of the junction fails to match germline, which may point to a read error.

This chain joins TRBV5-1 and TRBJ2-1; TRBD2 matches 7 bases. The sequence was obtained from a man in his forties with primary liver carcinoma and hepatitis B virus infection. The sequencing sample was made of peripheral blood. CDR3 bases: TGCGCCAGCAGCTTTTCGGGAGGCTACAATGAGCAGTCCTTC. This gives the protein CASSFSGGYNEQSF.